A single T cell receptor beta chain is shown here with its context. This clone was seen a single time. Its antigen specificity is not known. Per-nucleotide qualities are absent, and no much larger clonotype sits a single base away. The sample contains more than one DNA sequence encoding this CDR3. This record comes from a study of shared T cell receptors in the human thymus (dated by TCRdb to the early 2020s). Regarding the research as a whole: The study investigated the way shared, self-reactive T-cell receptor alpha chains are produced in the human thymus.

V loses 2 bases of germline sequence and J loses 5 bases, and the interval between the two ends is 15 bases. The cysteine opens and the phenylalanine closes a CDR3 of 15 amino acids. Only CDR3 DNA remains: 45 bases, in frame from the first base. Via the germline V gene, CDR1 is LGHNT and CDR2 FRNRAP. Libraries were made using the immunoSEQ multiplex PCR assay. Here the immuneACCESS table is served through TCRdb, limited to in-frame sequences with V and J called. Missing clones are a known gap in these copies; in checked studies unresolved V genes cover under half, and the rest lacks a known reason. Across this sample there are about 660,000 clones, with over 75% seen only once. Approximately 0.011% of the sample rests with the top ten. The same sample was also studied in work on human thymus T cells. The second publication reports: In Finland, the donors were immunologically healthy infants who were having open corrective cardiac surgery for congenital heart defects. The thymus tissue came from surgical resects taken out during corrective cardiac surgery. Biased V and J gene segment usage appeared to be present in both thymic and peripheral blood repertoires. The related research found that thymic TCR repertoires overlapped highly between unrelated individuals. The study used roughly 8 infant thymus samples plus four related peripheral blood samples to characterize TCR alpha and beta repertoires. Donor ages ranging from roughly 6 to 250 days were recorded, and a handful of male and a couple of female infants were included in the cohort. Thymocytes were released mechanically from tissue and stored at -70 °C as pellets of roughly 9-31 million cells. A QIAsymphony instrument was used to extract genomic DNA from frozen cell pellets. The immunoSEQ multiplex PCR assay was used to amplify the TCRB and TCRAD loci from a standardized amount of quality-controlled genomic DNA. Amplicons spanned the V(D)J region at a length sufficient to cover the CDR3 and identify V and J genes. The amplicons were sequenced on an Illumina platform via the commercial immunoSEQ service. Primer bias and sequencing errors were corrected as previously described, and TCRAD and TCRB were defined on the basis of the IMGT database. The repertoires were analysed using immunoSEQ Analyzer 3.0 and VDJTools for basic statistics, V/J segment usage, diversity estimates, rarefaction and pairwise overlap. Diversity was estimated with Chao1, ChaoE, Efron-Thisted, Shannon and inverse Simpson indices, and also on datasets down-sampled to the smallest sample. For repertoire overlap, CDR3 nucleotide sequence, V gene and J gene had to match strictly, and clustering was done by Jaccard-based multidimensional scaling. On average, around 780,000 unique TCRB clonotypes were obtained from thymus samples, compared with 70,000 to 100,000 from blood samples.

The sequence derives from a boy under three years old with a congenital heart defect. Donor details come from another sample of the same person, matched by shared clones. The sequence joins TRBV12-5 to TRBJ2-5; D gene: possibly TRBD1, on 6 matching bases. The sequenced material came from thymocytes. The bases are TGTGCTAGTGGTTTGAATGCCCAGGGGCAGGAGACCCAGTACTTC. It codes for CASGLNAQGQETQYF.